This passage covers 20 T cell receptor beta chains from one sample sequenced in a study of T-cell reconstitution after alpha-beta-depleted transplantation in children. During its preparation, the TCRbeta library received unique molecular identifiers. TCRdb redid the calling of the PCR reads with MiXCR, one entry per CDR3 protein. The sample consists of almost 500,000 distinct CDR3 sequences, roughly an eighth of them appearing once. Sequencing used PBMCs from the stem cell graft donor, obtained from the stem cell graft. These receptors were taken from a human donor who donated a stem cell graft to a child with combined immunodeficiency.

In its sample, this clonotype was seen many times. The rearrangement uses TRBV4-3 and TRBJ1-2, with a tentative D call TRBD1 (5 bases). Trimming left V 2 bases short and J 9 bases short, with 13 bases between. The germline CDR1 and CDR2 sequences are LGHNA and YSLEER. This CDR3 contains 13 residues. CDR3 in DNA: TGCGCCAGCAGCCAAAGGCAGGGTCTGAGCTACACCTTC. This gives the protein CASSQRQGLSYTF.

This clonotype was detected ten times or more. This CDR3 is CSVWTHEKLFF. In DNA form, the CDR3 reads TGCAGCGTGTGGACCCATGAAAAACTGTTTTTT. The chain is built from TRBV29-1 and TRBJ1-4; D is unclear. V lost 6 bases and J 6 bases, leaving 8 bases between the germline ends. Germline assignment: CDR1 SQVTM and CDR2 ANQGSEA. The CDR3 contains 11 residues.

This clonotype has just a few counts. The CDR3 protein is CASSQVGGENIQYF. The CDR3 nucleotides are TGCGCCAGCAGCCAAGTCGGGGGGGAAAACATTCAGTACTTC. The chain links TRBV4-3 to TRBJ2-4, with TRBD2 matching 8 bases. V gave up 1 base and J gave up 5 bases; unmatched junction bases: 1. The CDR3 totals 14 residues. The germline CDR1 and CDR2 sequences are LGHNA and YSLEER.

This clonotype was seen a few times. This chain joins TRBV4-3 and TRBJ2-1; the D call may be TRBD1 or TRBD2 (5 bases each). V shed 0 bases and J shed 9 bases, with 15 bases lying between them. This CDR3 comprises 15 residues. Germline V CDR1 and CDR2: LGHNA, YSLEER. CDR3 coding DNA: TGCGCCAGCAGCCAAGATCTGGGGGTGGATAGTGAGCAGTTCTTC. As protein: CASSQDLGVDSEQFF.

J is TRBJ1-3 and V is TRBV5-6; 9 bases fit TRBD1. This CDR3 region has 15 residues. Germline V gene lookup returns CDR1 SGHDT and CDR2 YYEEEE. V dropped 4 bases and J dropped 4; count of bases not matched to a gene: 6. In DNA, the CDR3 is TGTGCCAGCAGCACCGGGACAGGGCGCGGAAACACCATATATTTT. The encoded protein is CASSTGTGRGNTIYF.

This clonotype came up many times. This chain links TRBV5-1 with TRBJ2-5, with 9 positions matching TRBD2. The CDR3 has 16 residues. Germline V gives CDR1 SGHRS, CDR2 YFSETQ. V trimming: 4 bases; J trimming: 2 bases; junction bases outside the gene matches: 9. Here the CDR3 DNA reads TGCGCCAGCAGCCCCCGATTCGGACTAGCGCAAGAGACCCAGTACTTC. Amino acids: CASSPRFGLAQETQYF.

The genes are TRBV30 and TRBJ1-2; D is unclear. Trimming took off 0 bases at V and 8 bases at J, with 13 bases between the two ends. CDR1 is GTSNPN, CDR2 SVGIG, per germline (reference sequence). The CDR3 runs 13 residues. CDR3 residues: CAWSVQGASGYTF. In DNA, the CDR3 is TGTGCCTGGAGTGTACAAGGTGCATCGGGCTACACCTTC.

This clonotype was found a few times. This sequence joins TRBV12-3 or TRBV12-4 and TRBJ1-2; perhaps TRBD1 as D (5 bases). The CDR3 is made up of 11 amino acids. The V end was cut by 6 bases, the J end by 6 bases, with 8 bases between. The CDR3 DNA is TGTGCCAGCAGCTCAGGGAATGGCTACACCTTC. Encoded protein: CASSSGNGYTF.

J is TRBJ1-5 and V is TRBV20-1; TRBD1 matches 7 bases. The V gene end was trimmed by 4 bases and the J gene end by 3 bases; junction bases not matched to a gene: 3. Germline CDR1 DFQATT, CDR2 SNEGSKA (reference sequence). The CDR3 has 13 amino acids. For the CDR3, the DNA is TGCAGTGCTATGACAGGGCCCAATCAGCCCCAGCATTTT. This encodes CSAMTGPNQPQHF.

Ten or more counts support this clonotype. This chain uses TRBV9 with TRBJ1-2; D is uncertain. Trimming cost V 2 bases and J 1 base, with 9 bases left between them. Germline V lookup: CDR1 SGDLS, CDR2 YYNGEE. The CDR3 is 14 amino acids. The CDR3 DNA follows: TGTGCCAGCAGCGTCAGGCTTTTTAACTATGGCTACACCTTC. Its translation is CASSVRLFNYGYTF.

In DNA, the CDR3 is TGTGCCAGCAGTTTGGGGACTAGCGGCATTCTCACCGGGGAGCTGTTTTTT. Translation: CASSLGTSGILTGELFF. The chain combines TRBV12-3 or TRBV12-4 with TRBJ2-2, with 11 bases fitting TRBD2. V lost 3 bases to trimming and J lost 4 bases; unmatched junction nucleotides: 7. The CDR3 totals 17 residues.

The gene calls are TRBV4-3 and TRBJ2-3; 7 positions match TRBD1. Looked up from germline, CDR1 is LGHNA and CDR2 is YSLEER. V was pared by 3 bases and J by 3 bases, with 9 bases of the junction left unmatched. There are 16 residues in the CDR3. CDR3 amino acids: CASSHIGAGGTDTQYF. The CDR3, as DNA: TGCGCCAGCAGCCATATTGGGGCAGGGGGAACAGATACGCAGTATTTT.

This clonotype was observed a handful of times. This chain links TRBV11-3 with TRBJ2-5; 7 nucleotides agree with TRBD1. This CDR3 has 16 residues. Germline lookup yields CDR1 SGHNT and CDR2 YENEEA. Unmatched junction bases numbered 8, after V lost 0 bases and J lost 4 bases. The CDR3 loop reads CASSLDGPAGGETQYF. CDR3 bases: TGTGCCAGCAGCTTAGATGGTCCCGCAGGGGGAGAGACCCAGTACTTC.

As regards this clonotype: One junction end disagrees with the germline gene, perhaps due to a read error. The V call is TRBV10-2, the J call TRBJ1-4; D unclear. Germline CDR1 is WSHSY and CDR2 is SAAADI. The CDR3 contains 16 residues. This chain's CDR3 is CASRDPSEATNEKLFF. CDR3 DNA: TGCGCCAGCCGTGACCCCTCCGAGGCAACTAATGAAAAACTGTTTTTT.

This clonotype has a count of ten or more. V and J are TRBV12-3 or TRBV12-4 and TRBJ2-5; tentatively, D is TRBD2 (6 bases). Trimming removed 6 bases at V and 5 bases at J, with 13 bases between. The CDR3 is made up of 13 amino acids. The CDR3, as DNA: TGTGCCAGCAGAAAACTAGCACCGGAGACCCAGTACTTC. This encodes CASRKLAPETQYF.

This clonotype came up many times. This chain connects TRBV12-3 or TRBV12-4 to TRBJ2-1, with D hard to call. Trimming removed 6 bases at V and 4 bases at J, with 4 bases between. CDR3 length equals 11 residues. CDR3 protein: CASSVYNEQFF. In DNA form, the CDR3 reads TGTGCCAGCAGCGTATACAATGAGCAGTTCTTC.

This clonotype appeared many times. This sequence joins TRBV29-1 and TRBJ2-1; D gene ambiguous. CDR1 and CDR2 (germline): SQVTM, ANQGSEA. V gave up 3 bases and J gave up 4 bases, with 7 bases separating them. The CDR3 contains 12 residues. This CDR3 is CSVDKPYNEQFF. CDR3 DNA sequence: TGCAGCGTTGACAAGCCTTACAATGAGCAGTTCTTC.

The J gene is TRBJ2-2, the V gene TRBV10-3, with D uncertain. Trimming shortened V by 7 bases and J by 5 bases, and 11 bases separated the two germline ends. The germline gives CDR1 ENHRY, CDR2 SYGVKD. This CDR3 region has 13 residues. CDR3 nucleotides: TGTGCCATCATTGAAATGGGTACCGGGGAGCTGTTTTTT. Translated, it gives CAIIEMGTGELFF.

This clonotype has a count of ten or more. The CDR3 spells CASSPQKGGNTEAFF. For the CDR3, the DNA is TGTGCCAGCAGCCCTCAAAAGGGCGGGAACACTGAAGCTTTCTTT. This chain uses TRBV6-1 with TRBJ1-1; D unclear. Per the germline V gene, CDR1 is MNHNS and CDR2 is SASEGT. Trimming took 6 bases from V and 1 from J, leaving 15 bases between them. CDR3 length: 15 residues.

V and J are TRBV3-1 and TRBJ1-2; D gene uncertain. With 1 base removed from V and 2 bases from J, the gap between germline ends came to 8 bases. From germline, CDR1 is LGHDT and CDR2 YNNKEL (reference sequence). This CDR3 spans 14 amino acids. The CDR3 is CASSQANPNYGYTF. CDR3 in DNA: TGTGCCAGCAGCCAAGCGAATCCAAACTATGGCTACACCTTC.